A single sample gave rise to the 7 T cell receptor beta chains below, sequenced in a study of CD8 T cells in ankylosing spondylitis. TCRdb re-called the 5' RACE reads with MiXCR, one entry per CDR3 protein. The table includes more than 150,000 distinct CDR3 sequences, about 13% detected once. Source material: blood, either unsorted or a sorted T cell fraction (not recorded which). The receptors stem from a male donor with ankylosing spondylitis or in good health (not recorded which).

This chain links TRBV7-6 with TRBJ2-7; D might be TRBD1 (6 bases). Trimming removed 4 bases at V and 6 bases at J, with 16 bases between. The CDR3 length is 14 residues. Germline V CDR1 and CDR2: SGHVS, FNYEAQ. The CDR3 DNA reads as TGTGCCAGCAGCTCGACTGGGGGCGTATTCGAGCAGTACTTC. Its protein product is CASSSTGGVFEQYF.

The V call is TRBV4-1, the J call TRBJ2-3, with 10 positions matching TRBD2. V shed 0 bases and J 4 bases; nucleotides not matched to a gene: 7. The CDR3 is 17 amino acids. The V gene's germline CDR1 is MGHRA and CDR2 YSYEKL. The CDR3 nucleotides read TGCGCCAGCAGCCAAGAGGCTAGCGGGAGTTGGGCAGATACGCAGTATTTT. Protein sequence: CASSQEASGSWADTQYF.

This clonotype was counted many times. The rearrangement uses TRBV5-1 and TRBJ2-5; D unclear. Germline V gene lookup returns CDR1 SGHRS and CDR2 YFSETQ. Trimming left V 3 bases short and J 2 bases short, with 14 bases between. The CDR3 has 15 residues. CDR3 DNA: TGCGCCAGCAGCTCGAGAAGGGTTCTTCAAGAGACCCAGTACTTC. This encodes CASSSRRVLQETQYF.

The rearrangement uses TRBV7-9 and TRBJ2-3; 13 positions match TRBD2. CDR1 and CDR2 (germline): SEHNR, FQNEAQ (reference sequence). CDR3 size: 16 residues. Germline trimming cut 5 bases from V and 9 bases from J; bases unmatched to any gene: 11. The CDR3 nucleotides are TGTGCCAGCAGCGGCGGACTAGCGGGGGAGTTTGGCACGCAGTATTTT. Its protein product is CASSGGLAGEFGTQYF.

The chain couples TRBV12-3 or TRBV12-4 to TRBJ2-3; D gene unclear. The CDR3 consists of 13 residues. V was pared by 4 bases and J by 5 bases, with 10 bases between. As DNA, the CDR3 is TGTGCCAGCAGTTCCTTTACGGGAGATACGCAGTATTTT. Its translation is CASSSFTGDTQYF.

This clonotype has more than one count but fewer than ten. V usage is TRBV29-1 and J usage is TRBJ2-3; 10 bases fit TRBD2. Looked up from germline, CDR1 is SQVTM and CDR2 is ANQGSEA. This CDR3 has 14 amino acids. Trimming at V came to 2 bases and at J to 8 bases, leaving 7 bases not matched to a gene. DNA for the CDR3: TGCAGCGTTGAAAGAGCGGGAGGGCTGGTTACGCAGTATTTT. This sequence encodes CSVERAGGLVTQYF.

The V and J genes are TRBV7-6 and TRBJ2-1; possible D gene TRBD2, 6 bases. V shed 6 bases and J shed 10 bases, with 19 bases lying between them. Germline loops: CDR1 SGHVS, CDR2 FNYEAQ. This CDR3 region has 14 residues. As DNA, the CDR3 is TGTGCCAGCAGACTCGAGAGAACGGGAGAGGAGCAGTTCTTC. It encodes CASRLERTGEEQFF.